One and the same sample provided the 29 T cell receptor beta chains below, sequenced in a study of prognosis after radiotherapy for stage I lung cancer. CDR3 of TCR beta was amplified from genomic DNA via a two-round multiplex PCR. Each TRBV and TRBJ gene had its own primer in the first PCR round. MiXCR, run by TCRdb on the multiplex PCR reads, gives a single entry per CDR3 protein. The repertoire includes 51,000 or so distinct CDR3 sequences, approximately 35% of them detected once, and 9.2% sits in the top ten. The sample here was PBMCs, taken before or after stereotactic body radiation therapy (not recorded which). All receptors derive from a donor at least 50 years old with non-small cell lung cancer.

Notes on this clonotype: An end of the junction does not agree with germline; a read error may underlie this. The V call is TRBV7-9, the J call TRBJ1-6; TRBD1 might be the D (5 bases). The CDR3 has 14 residues. CDR1 is SEHNR, CDR2 FQNEAQ, per germline (reference sequence). The CDR3 nucleotides are TGTGCCAGAAGCTTCAGGGACCATAATTCACCCCTCCACTTT. It codes for CARSFRDHNSPLHF.

Points on this clonotype: A much larger clone differs from this one at a single base, so this may be a read error. The chain joins TRBV28 to TRBJ1-1; D ambiguous. CDR1 is MDHEN, CDR2 SYDVKM, per germline. The CDR3 extends over 11 amino acids. CDR3 DNA: TGTGCCAGCATTTTAAATGGTGAAGCTTTCTTT. Translated, it gives CASILNGEAFF.

As concerns this clonotype: With a far larger clone one base away, a read error is the likely cause. This chain's CDR3 is CASSLAPCANEQFF. CDR3 nucleotides: TGTGCCAGCAGCTTAGCGCCGTGTGCCAATGAGCAGTTCTTC. The chain uses TRBV7-2 and TRBJ2-5, with D uncertain. The end of the DNA aligns better with TRBJ2-1, so the J call may be wrong. Germline-derived CDR1 and CDR2 are SGHTA and FQGNSA. The CDR3 length is 14 residues.

This clonotype was detected many times. The V gene is TRBV11-2, the J gene TRBJ1-1; D is unclear. The CDR3 consists of 19 residues. The germline gives CDR1 SGHAT, CDR2 FQNNGV. With 0 bases removed from V and 4 bases from J, the gap between germline ends came to 24 bases. CDR3 DNA sequence: TGTGCCAGCAGCTTAGATCGATGGGATTGGCAAAGGCGGGTCACTGAAGCTTTCTTT. Its translation: CASSLDRWDWQRRVTEAFF.

This clonotype was seen a few times. It is likely a read error: a sequence one base away is far more abundant. The CDR3 reads CASGTGVTGELFF. The CDR3 DNA reads as TGTGCCAGCGGGACCGGCGTTACCGGGGAGCTGTTTTTT. This rearrangement joins TRBV12-3 or TRBV12-4 to TRBJ2-2, with D perhaps matching TRBD1 or TRBD2 (5 bases each). The ends were cut back, 8 bases at V and 5 bases at J, with 12 bases in the middle. The CDR3 covers 13 residues.

The DNA of the CDR3 is TGTGCCAGCAGCCCGGGGGGGAGAGGGGCTTTCTTT. This sequence encodes CASSPGGRGAFF. The chain couples TRBV5-4 to TRBJ1-1, with a weak D call TRBD1 (5 bases). V was pared by 4 bases and J by 11 bases, with 15 bases between. The germline CDR1 and CDR2 sequences are SGHNT and YYREEE (reference sequence). The CDR3 loop spans 12 amino acids.

Ten or more counts support this clonotype. V and J are TRBV5-5 and TRBJ2-2; 9 nucleotides align to TRBD2. Germline trimming cut 9 bases from V and 4 bases from J; bases unmatched to any gene: 7. The germline CDR1 and CDR2 sequences are SGHKS and YYEKEE (reference sequence). The CDR3 is made up of 14 amino acids. In nucleotides, the CDR3 is TGTGCCACCTCTCTAGCGGGACCCACCGGGGAGCTGTTTTTT. Amino acid sequence: CATSLAGPTGELFF.

In this sample, this clonotype turned up a few times. A much larger clone is a single base away; this may be a read error. The rearrangement uses TRBV6-5 and TRBJ2-7; a weak D match, TRBD2 (5 bases). This CDR3 region has 14 residues. V shed 4 bases and J shed 0 bases, with 10 bases lying between them. The germline CDR1 and CDR2 sequences are MNHEY and SVGAGI. The CDR3 region has the DNA TGTGCCAGCAGTTTAGCGTCGAGCTCCTACGAGCAGTACTTC. This codes for CASSLASSSYEQYF.

This clonotype was counted ten times or more. The J gene is TRBJ2-1, the V gene TRBV7-9, with 7 nucleotides matching TRBD2. Trimming at V came to 6 bases and at J to 6 bases, leaving 11 bases not matched to a gene. There are 15 residues in the CDR3. CDR1 SEHNR and CDR2 FQNEAQ come from the germline V gene (reference sequence). The CDR3 sequence is CASRQSGEAANEQFF. As DNA, the CDR3 is TGTGCCAGCAGACAAAGCGGGGAAGCCGCCAATGAGCAGTTCTTC.

This clonotype qualifies as medium-sized (0.01 to 0.1%). This sequence joins TRBV18 and TRBJ2-5, with 8 bases matching TRBD2. CDR3 length equals 15 residues. The V segment lost 3 bases and the J segment 2 bases; nucleotides outside the gene matches: 5. Germline CDR1 KGHSH, CDR2 LQKENI. The CDR3 is CASSPSGVWQETQYF. For the CDR3, the DNA is TGTGCCAGCTCACCTAGCGGGGTTTGGCAAGAGACCCAGTACTTC.

This clonotype has ten or more counts. The CDR3 DNA sequence: TGCGCCAGCAGCTCGGAGCAGGGGCGGACTGAAGCTTTCTTT. This gives the protein CASSSEQGRTEAFF. This chain joins TRBV5-1 and TRBJ1-1; tentatively, D is TRBD1 (6 bases). CDR1 and CDR2 (germline): SGHRS, YFSETQ. V lost 3 bases and J lost 5, with 14 bases in between. This CDR3 is built from 14 residues.

This clonotype was seen many times. This chain uses TRBV20-1 with TRBJ1-1; D is uncertain. Trimming pared 0 bases from V and 8 bases from J, leaving 7 bases between. This CDR3 region has 11 residues. Per germline, CDR1 DFQATT and CDR2 SNEGSKA (reference sequence). CDR3 nucleotides: TGCAGTGCTAGAGATTTGGGCGAAGCTTTCTTT. Translation: CSARDLGEAFF.

With regard to this clonotype: Relative to the germline gene, one junction end is altered; a read error may explain this. The J gene is TRBJ1-2, the V gene TRBV30, with D possibly being TRBD1 (5 bases). CDR3 length: 14 residues. The germline CDR1 and CDR2 sequences are GTSNPN and SVGIG (reference sequence). This CDR3 is CVWIVATASIGYTF. The DNA for the CDR3 is TGTGTCTGGATTGTGGCGACAGCGTCTATTGGCTACACCTTC.

The chain links TRBV3-1 to TRBJ1-6, with D hard to call. CDR3 length equals 14 residues. V was clipped by 5 bases and J by 5 bases, with 10 bases between them. Germline-derived CDR1 and CDR2 are LGHDT and YNNKEL (reference sequence). The CDR3 DNA follows: TGTGCCAGCAGCTCGACGGACGATAATTCACCCCTCCACTTT. It yields the protein CASSSTDDNSPLHF.

This clonotype occurred a few times. Just one base apart from a much larger clone, this may be a read error. The chain links TRBV19 to TRBJ2-2, with D possibly matching TRBD2 (6 bases). The CDR3 runs 16 residues. Germline CDR1 reads LNHDA; CDR2 reads SQIVND (reference sequence). V was clipped by 6 bases and J by 4 bases, with 18 bases between them. This CDR3 reads CASSKRTNVGTGELFF. DNA of the CDR3: TGTGCCAGTAGCAAGAGGACTAACGTGGGCACCGGGGAGCTGTTTTTT. The variable domain in full, completed from reference TRBV19 and TRBJ2-2, reads DGGITQSPKYLFRKEGQNVTLSCEQNLNHDAMYWYRQDPGQGLRLIYYSQIVNDFQKGDIAEGYSVSREKKESFPLTVTSAQKNPTAFYLCASSKRTNVGTGELFFGEGSRLTVL.

This clonotype was seen many times. This rearrangement joins TRBV20-1 to TRBJ2-1; D is possibly TRBD2 (5 bases). The CDR3 has 11 residues. V was cut by 7 bases and J by 2 bases, with 6 bases left in between. From germline, CDR1 is DFQATT and CDR2 SNEGSKA (reference sequence). CDR3 sequence: CSGGTYNEQFF. CDR3 DNA sequence: TGCAGTGGAGGGACCTACAATGAGCAGTTCTTC.

This clonotype was picked up many times. The chain has TRBV11-1 and TRBJ2-5, with 11 bases that match TRBD2. The CDR3 sequence is 17 residues long. Germline trimming cut 6 bases from V and 3 bases from J; bases unmatched to any gene: 12. Germline CDR1 SGHAT, CDR2 FQDESV (reference sequence). The CDR3 loop reads CASSPTPSGRSKETQYF. The CDR3 DNA follows: TGTGCCAGCAGTCCTACTCCTAGCGGGAGGTCCAAAGAGACCCAGTACTTC.

The table lists this clonotype with many counts. This sequence joins TRBV30 and TRBJ2-7, with TRBD1 matching over 7 bases. With 3 bases clipped from V and 7 bases from J, the junction kept 9 bases outside the gene matches. Germline lookup yields CDR1 GTSNPN and CDR2 SVGIG (reference sequence). This CDR3 comprises 13 residues. In DNA, the CDR3 is TGTGCCTGGAGAGCGAAGGGGGCGAGGGAGCAGTACTTC. This sequence encodes CAWRAKGAREQYF.

Concerning this clonotype itself: With a much larger clone just one base away, this may be a read error. The chain combines TRBV7-3 with TRBJ1-3; 7 nucleotides line up with TRBD1. CDR3 length: 13 amino acids. Germline V gene data show CDR1 as SGHTA and CDR2 as FQGTGA. The trim removed 7 bases at V and 4 bases at J, leaving 4 bases unmatched. The CDR3 spells CASIPGGGNTIYF. In nucleotides, the CDR3 is TGTGCCAGCATCCCAGGGGGAGGAAACACCATATATTTT.

This clonotype was seen ten or more times. The chain has TRBV5-1 and TRBJ2-3; 7 bases are shared with TRBD1. Per germline, CDR1 SGHRS and CDR2 YFSETQ. The CDR3 spans 13 residues. V was pared by 8 bases and J by 3 bases, with 6 bases of the junction left unmatched. This CDR3 reads CARGDSATDTQYF. In DNA, the CDR3 is TGCGCCAGGGGGGACAGCGCTACAGATACGCAGTATTTT.

Turning to this clonotype: This may arise from a read error, as a much more abundant clone is one base away. The V and J genes are TRBV28 and TRBJ1-1; tentatively, D is TRBD1 (5 bases). The length of the CDR3 is 15 residues. The ends were cut back, 7 bases at V and 1 base at J, with 16 bases in the middle. Germline CDR1 MDHEN, CDR2 SYDVKM. The CDR3 bases are TGTGCCAGCAATCGCCCTCTGGGGGGGAACACTGAAGCTTTCTTT. Amino acids: CASNRPLGGNTEAFF.

In DNA form, the CDR3 reads TGTGCCAGCGGCCGGACAGGGTACCGGGACACCATATATTTT. This codes for CASGRTGYRDTIYF. The chain joins TRBV7-2 to TRBJ1-3, with 8 bases fitting TRBD1. This CDR3 region has 14 residues. Trimming took 8 bases from V and 8 from J; bases not matched to a gene: 11. Germline V gene sequence: CDR1 SGHTA, CDR2 FQGNSA.

This clonotype was counted at least ten times. The genes are TRBV6-1 and TRBJ2-7; the D is unclear. Germline CDR1 MNHNS, CDR2 SASEGT. Trimming shortened V by 8 bases and J by 2 bases, and 10 bases separated the two germline ends. There are 12 residues in the CDR3. In DNA form, the CDR3 reads TGTGCCAGCGGACCGTCTCCCTACGAGCAGTACTTC. It encodes CASGPSPYEQYF.

At least ten counts were recorded for this clonotype. The chain recombines TRBV20-1 with TRBJ1-2, with D possibly being TRBD1 (5 bases). The CDR3 covers 11 residues. CDR1 is DFQATT and CDR2 is SNEGSKA in the germline V gene (reference sequence). V was shortened by 6 bases and J by 7 bases, with 12 bases between the two germline ends. The CDR3 region has the DNA TGCAGTGCAAGAAGGGGCTTTGGCTACACCTTC. Its translation is CSARRGFGYTF.

This clonotype was observed many times. The V call is TRBV3-2, the J call TRBJ1-1; TRBD1 is the table's D call, not checked against the DNA. TRBV3-2 is recorded as a pseudogene. The CDR3 is 17 residues long. In DNA form, the CDR3 reads TGTGCCAGCAGCCTACCGAAACGGGGGCATTTGTGGGCTGAAGCTTTCTTT. Translation gives CASSLPKRGHLWAEAFF.

The V and J genes are TRBV6-2 or TRBV6-3 and TRBJ2-3, with D perhaps matching TRBD2 (5 bases). From germline, CDR1 is MNHEY and CDR2 SVGEGT. The length of the CDR3 is 16 residues. The ends were cut back, 7 bases at V and 2 bases at J, with 19 bases in the middle. The CDR3 DNA reads TGTGCCAGCAATCCCGGAGGCGCCCGATACACAGATACGCAGTATTTT. Protein product: CASNPGGARYTDTQYF.

This clonotype appeared a few times. This may arise from a read error, as a much more abundant clone is one base away. In nucleotides, the CDR3 is TGTGCCAGCAAAGGCGGGAGAGGGGATACGCAGTATTTT. This translates into CASKGGRGDTQYF. The chain combines TRBV6-1 with TRBJ2-3, with TRBD2 matching over 7 bases. Trimming cost V 7 bases and J 6 bases; bases outside gene matches: 7. Germline CDR1 reads MNHNS; CDR2 reads SASEGT. This CDR3 spans 13 amino acids.

This clonotype was observed many times. The CDR3, as DNA: TGCGCCAGCAGCTTAGACCGAATCTACGAGCAGTACTTC. This translates into CASSLDRIYEQYF. V gene TRBV5-1 combines with J gene TRBJ2-7; D gene uncertain. Trimming removed 2 bases from V and 3 bases from J, with 9 bases in between. The CDR3 contains 13 residues. The germline gives CDR1 SGHRS, CDR2 YFSETQ.

As to this clonotype: A much larger clone is a single base away; this may be a read error. The chain recombines TRBV6-1 with TRBJ2-4; 7 nucleotides align to TRBD1. J was trimmed by 0 bases and V by 5 bases; bases with no gene match: 10. CDR1 is MNHNS and CDR2 is SASEGT in the germline V gene. This CDR3 region has 17 residues. CDR3 nucleotides: TGTGCCAGCAGTCCCCCGACAGGGACGCTAGCCAAAAACATTCAGTACTTC. Translating it yields CASSPPTGTLAKNIQYF.